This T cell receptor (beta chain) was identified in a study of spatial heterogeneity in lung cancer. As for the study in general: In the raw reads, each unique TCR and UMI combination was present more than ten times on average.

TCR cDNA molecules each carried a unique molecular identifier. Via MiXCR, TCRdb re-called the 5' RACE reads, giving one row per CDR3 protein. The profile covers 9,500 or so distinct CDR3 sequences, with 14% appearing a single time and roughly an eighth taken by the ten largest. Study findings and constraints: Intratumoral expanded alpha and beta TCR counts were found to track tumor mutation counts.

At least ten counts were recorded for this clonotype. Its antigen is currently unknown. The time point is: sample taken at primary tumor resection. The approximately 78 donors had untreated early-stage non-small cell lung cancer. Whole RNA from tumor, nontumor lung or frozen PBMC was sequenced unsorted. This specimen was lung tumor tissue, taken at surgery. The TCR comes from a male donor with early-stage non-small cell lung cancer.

The CDR3 DNA is TGTGCTAGTGGTTTTGGGAGGGAGGGAAATCAGCCCCAGCATTTT. This translates into CASGFGREGNQPQHF. The chain has TRBV12-5 and TRBJ1-5, with unresolved D. Germline lookup yields CDR1 LGHNT and CDR2 FRNRAP. CDR3 length: 15 amino acids. V was cut by 3 bases and J by 4 bases, with 13 bases left in between. Supplemented by reference TRBV12-5 and TRBJ1-5, the full variable domain reads DARVTQTPRHKVTEMGQEVTMRCQPILGHNTVFWYRQTMMQGLELLAYFRNRAPLDDSGMPKDRFSAEMPDATLATLKIQPSEPRDSAVYFCASGFGREGNQPQHFGDGTRLSIL.